These T cell receptor beta chains were read from a single sample in a study of blood T cell repertoires in COVID-19. The method was immunoSEQ multiplex PCR; TCRdb's version includes in-frame clones alone and lacks a portion of them. The sample records under 150,000 clones, approximately 89% being singletons. The source material was peripheral blood. The receptors were gathered from a woman aged 55-69 years with COVID-19, enrolled during active disease. Both conserved end residues are part of each CDR3. A D gene is named only where the DNA matches it firmly. Only some rows state a clone size, as once, few, many or a class for expanded clones.

D gene: -
J gene: TRBJ1-5
clone size: -
V gene: TRBV3-1/TRBV3-2
CDR3 protein: CASSHRGAGYSNQPQHF
CDR3 DNA: TGTGCCAGCAGCCATCGCGGGGCAGGATATAGCAATCAGCCCCAGCATTTT

D gene: TRBD2
J gene: TRBJ2-1
clone size: -
V gene: TRBV7-9
CDR3 protein: CASSRLAGGPTRQHNEQFF
CDR3 DNA: TGTGCCAGCAGCCGACTAGCGGGGGGACCTACCCGGCAGCACAATGAGCAGTTCTTC

D gene: -
J gene: TRBJ1-2
clone size: -
V gene: TRBV5-6
CDR3 protein: CASSLAATRRGYGYTF
CDR3 DNA: TGTGCCAGCAGCTTGGCTGCCACCCGGAGAGGCTATGGCTACACCTTC

D gene: TRBD2
J gene: TRBJ2-2
clone size: -
V gene: TRBV7-2
CDR3 protein: CASSLVGTRELFF
CDR3 DNA: TGTGCCAGCAGCTTGGTGGGGACTAGGGAGCTGTTTTTT

D gene: -
J gene: TRBJ2-7
clone size: -
V gene: TRBV4-3
CDR3 protein: CASSQIGESDEQYF
CDR3 DNA: TGCGCCAGCAGCCAAATAGGAGAATCAGACGAGCAGTACTTC

D gene: -
J gene: TRBJ2-5
clone size: -
V gene: TRBV6-5
CDR3 protein: CASSYRGGWETQYF
CDR3 DNA: TGTGCCAGCAGTTACAGGGGGGGATGGGAGACCCAGTACTTC

D gene: -
J gene: TRBJ2-5
clone size: -
V gene: TRBV19
CDR3 protein: CASSISDREETQYF
CDR3 DNA: TGTGCCAGTAGTATCTCGGACAGAGAAGAGACCCAGTACTTC

D gene: TRBD1
J gene: TRBJ1-2
clone size: -
V gene: TRBV5-1
CDR3 protein: CASSNSPDRGYGYTF
CDR3 DNA: TGCGCCAGCAGCAATAGCCCGGACAGGGGGTATGGCTACACCTTC

D gene: TRBD2
J gene: TRBJ2-3
clone size: once
V gene: TRBV5-1
CDR3 protein: CASSYSSVRGADTQYF
CDR3 DNA: TGCGCCAGCAGCTATAGTAGCGTCCGGGGGGCAGATACGCAGTATTTT

D gene: -
J gene: TRBJ1-4
clone size: -
V gene: TRBV9
CDR3 protein: CASSVGSGANEKLFF
CDR3 DNA: TGTGCCAGCAGCGTAGGATCAGGTGCTAATGAAAAACTGTTTTTT

D gene: TRBD1
J gene: TRBJ1-5
clone size: -
V gene: TRBV4-1
CDR3 protein: CASSQGDRGDQPQHF
CDR3 DNA: TGCGCCAGCAGCCAAGGGGACAGGGGAGATCAGCCCCAGCATTTT

D gene: -
J gene: TRBJ2-3
clone size: -
V gene: TRBV27
CDR3 protein: CASSSSGTPWRGTDTQYF
CDR3 DNA: TGTGCCAGCAGTTCATCCGGGACACCCTGGCGCGGGACAGATACGCAGTATTTT

D gene: -
J gene: TRBJ1-2
clone size: -
V gene: TRBV7-9
CDR3 protein: CASSGYRVTYGYTF
CDR3 DNA: TGTGCCAGCAGCGGATACAGGGTAACCTATGGCTACACCTTC

D gene: -
J gene: TRBJ2-7
clone size: -
V gene: TRBV13
CDR3 protein: CASSSKWARVAHEQYF
CDR3 DNA: TGTGCCAGCAGCTCCAAGTGGGCCAGGGTTGCACACGAGCAGTACTTC

D gene: -
J gene: TRBJ2-1
clone size: once
V gene: TRBV7-9
CDR3 protein: CASSPSEGDYNEQFF
CDR3 DNA: TGTGCCAGCAGCCCATCTGAAGGGGATTACAATGAGCAGTTCTTC

D gene: -
J gene: TRBJ2-2
clone size: -
V gene: TRBV14
CDR3 protein: CASSQESRTGELFF
CDR3 DNA: TGTGCCAGCAGCCAAGAGTCGAGGACCGGGGAGCTGTTTTTT

D gene: -
J gene: TRBJ2-5
clone size: -
V gene: TRBV25-1
CDR3 protein: CATRPGELQETQYF
CDR3 DNA: TGTGCCACCAGACCGGGGGAGCTCCAAGAGACCCAGTACTTC

D gene: -
J gene: TRBJ1-5
clone size: -
V gene: TRBV10-3
CDR3 protein: CAISEMQDSNQPQHF
CDR3 DNA: TGTGCCATCAGTGAAATGCAGGATAGCAATCAGCCCCAGCATTTT

D gene: TRBD1
J gene: TRBJ2-7
clone size: -
V gene: TRBV19
CDR3 protein: CASSPGQGALGEQYF
CDR3 DNA: TGTGCCAGTAGTCCGGGACAGGGGGCGCTGGGGGAGCAGTACTTC

D gene: TRBD1
J gene: TRBJ2-7
clone size: -
V gene: TRBV10-1
CDR3 protein: CASSESIPGQGNPNYYEQYF
CDR3 DNA: TGCGCCAGCAGTGAGTCGATCCCGGGACAGGGGAACCCTAACTACTACGAGCAGTACTTC

D gene: -
J gene: TRBJ1-4
clone size: -
V gene: TRBV27
CDR3 protein: CASSFTPLLTGATNEKLFF
CDR3 DNA: TGTGCCAGCAGTTTCACGCCCCTTTTGACAGGAGCAACTAATGAAAAACTGTTTTTT

D gene: TRBD2
J gene: TRBJ2-7
clone size: medium-sized
V gene: TRBV4-1
CDR3 protein: CASSQAGTSGVFSYEQYF
CDR3 DNA: TGCGCCAGCAGCCAGGCCGGGACTAGCGGGGTTTTCTCCTACGAGCAGTACTTC

D gene: TRBD1
J gene: TRBJ1-2
clone size: -
V gene: TRBV5-1
CDR3 protein: CASSARQGLGFYTF
CDR3 DNA: TGCGCCAGCAGCGCCAGACAGGGATTAGGTTTCTACACCTTC

D gene: -
J gene: TRBJ2-1
clone size: -
V gene: TRBV6-5
CDR3 protein: CASSTGGFNEQFF
CDR3 DNA: TGTGCCAGCAGCACCGGGGGTTTTAATGAGCAGTTCTTC

D gene: -
J gene: TRBJ1-2
clone size: -
V gene: TRBV27
CDR3 protein: CASSFTVGYGYTF
CDR3 DNA: TGTGCCAGCAGTTTTACAGTTGGGTATGGCTACACCTTC

D gene: -
J gene: TRBJ1-1
clone size: -
V gene: TRBV5-1
CDR3 protein: CASSLGGRGGEAFF
CDR3 DNA: TGCGCCAGCAGCTTGGGTGGGCGGGGTGGTGAAGCTTTCTTT

D gene: TRBD1
J gene: TRBJ1-1
clone size: -
V gene: TRBV11-3
CDR3 protein: CASSLTGRAEAFF
CDR3 DNA: TGTGCCAGCAGCTTGACAGGGCGGGCTGAAGCTTTCTTT

D gene: TRBD2
J gene: TRBJ2-5
clone size: -
V gene: TRBV19
CDR3 protein: CASSMTSVHLETQYF
CDR3 DNA: TGTGCCAGTAGTATGACTAGCGTACACCTAGAGACCCAGTACTTC

D gene: -
J gene: TRBJ1-2
clone size: -
V gene: TRBV6-1
CDR3 protein: CASSDRQLYTF
CDR3 DNA: TGTGCCAGCAGTGATAGACAGCTTTACACCTTC

D gene: -
J gene: TRBJ1-3
clone size: -
V gene: TRBV7-3
CDR3 protein: CASSLSGPVSGNTIYF
CDR3 DNA: TGTGCCAGCAGCTTAAGTGGGCCGGTCTCTGGAAACACCATATATTTT

D gene: -
J gene: TRBJ2-7
clone size: -
V gene: TRBV12-3/TRBV12-4
CDR3 protein: CASSHRAFNEQYF
CDR3 DNA: TGTGCCAGCAGTCACAGGGCTTTTAACGAGCAGTACTTC

D gene: TRBD1
J gene: TRBJ2-3
clone size: -
V gene: TRBV6-5
CDR3 protein: CASTLGQYNTDTQYF
CDR3 DNA: TGTGCCAGCACCTTGGGACAGTATAACACAGATACGCAGTATTTT

D gene: TRBD1
J gene: TRBJ2-5
clone size: -
V gene: TRBV6-5
CDR3 protein: CASRGQGRQETQYF
CDR3 DNA: TGTGCCAGCAGGGGACAGGGACGGCAAGAGACCCAGTACTTC

D gene: -
J gene: TRBJ2-7
clone size: -
V gene: TRBV14
CDR3 protein: CASSQVDSPYEQYF
CDR3 DNA: TGTGCCAGCAGCCAAGTCGACAGTCCCTACGAGCAGTACTTC

D gene: -
J gene: TRBJ2-3
clone size: -
V gene: TRBV7-8
CDR3 protein: CASSLAAGWGTDTQYF
CDR3 DNA: TGTGCCAGCAGCTTAGCTGCAGGATGGGGCACAGATACGCAGTATTTT

D gene: -
J gene: TRBJ1-5
clone size: -
V gene: TRBV7-9
CDR3 protein: CASSPGVGNQPQHF
CDR3 DNA: TGTGCCAGCAGCCCCGGGGTAGGCAATCAGCCCCAGCATTTT

D gene: -
J gene: TRBJ1-1
clone size: once
V gene: TRBV28
CDR3 protein: CASSSSASPFF
CDR3 DNA: TGTGCCAGCAGTTCGAGCGCAAGCCCTTTCTTT

D gene: -
J gene: TRBJ1-5
clone size: -
V gene: TRBV12-3/TRBV12-4
CDR3 protein: CAIASGRVQPQHF
CDR3 DNA: TGTGCCATCGCCTCGGGCAGGGTACAGCCCCAGCATTTT

D gene: TRBD1
J gene: TRBJ1-4
clone size: -
V gene: TRBV6-6
CDR3 protein: CASSYEGRGPEKLFF
CDR3 DNA: TGTGCCAGCAGTTACGAGGGCAGGGGGCCTGAAAAACTGTTTTTT

D gene: TRBD2
J gene: TRBJ2-3
clone size: -
V gene: TRBV3-1/TRBV3-2
CDR3 protein: CASSQMIAGADTQYF
CDR3 DNA: TGTGCCAGCAGCCAGATGATAGCGGGGGCAGATACGCAGTATTTT

D gene: TRBD1
J gene: TRBJ1-1
clone size: -
V gene: TRBV28
CDR3 protein: CASNSPAGGKVEAFF
CDR3 DNA: TGTGCCAGCAACTCCCCTGCAGGGGGTAAAGTTGAAGCTTTCTTT

D gene: -
J gene: TRBJ2-7
clone size: few
V gene: TRBV7-9
CDR3 protein: CASSLSLSLLSYEQYF
CDR3 DNA: TGTGCCAGCAGCCTTAGCCTGAGCCTATTATCCTACGAGCAGTACTTC

D gene: -
J gene: TRBJ1-5
clone size: -
V gene: TRBV5-1
CDR3 protein: CASSLADSSQPQHF
CDR3 DNA: TGCGCCAGCAGCTTGGCCGACAGTAGTCAGCCCCAGCATTTT

D gene: TRBD2
J gene: TRBJ2-7
clone size: -
V gene: TRBV25-1
CDR3 protein: CASSGRTSGGDPEQYF
CDR3 DNA: TGTGCCAGCAGTGGGCGGACTAGCGGGGGGGATCCGGAGCAGTACTTC

D gene: TRBD1
J gene: TRBJ1-2
clone size: -
V gene: TRBV30
CDR3 protein: CAGGQGAEKGYTF
CDR3 DNA: TGTGCCGGAGGACAGGGGGCGGAAAAGGGCTACACCTTC

D gene: -
J gene: TRBJ2-3
clone size: -
V gene: TRBV20-1
CDR3 protein: CSASTWGRSDTQYF
CDR3 DNA: TGCAGTGCTAGTACCTGGGGGCGATCCGATACGCAGTATTTT

D gene: TRBD1
J gene: TRBJ1-6
clone size: -
V gene: TRBV27
CDR3 protein: CASSIPDRDSPLHF
CDR3 DNA: TGTGCCAGCAGTATCCCGGACAGGGACTCACCCCTCCACTTT

D gene: -
J gene: TRBJ2-7
clone size: -
V gene: TRBV15
CDR3 protein: CATSGDMNSYEQYF
CDR3 DNA: TGTGCCACCAGCGGGGACATGAACTCCTACGAGCAGTACTTC

D gene: TRBD1
J gene: TRBJ1-5
clone size: -
V gene: TRBV27
CDR3 protein: CASSSGQASNQPQHF
CDR3 DNA: TGTGCCAGCAGTTCCGGACAGGCCTCCAATCAGCCCCAGCATTTT

D gene: -
J gene: TRBJ1-5
clone size: -
V gene: TRBV7-9
CDR3 protein: CASSLYGGQGQPQHF
CDR3 DNA: TGTGCCAGCAGCTTATACGGGGGGCAGGGTCAGCCCCAGCATTTT